This TCR beta chain is from a study of PD-L1 blockade in urothelial cancer. General study results and limits: Pretreatment blood TCR clonality under the median forecast improved survival. Tumor-associated blood clones were expanded more by durable-benefit patients at 3 weeks.

V was trimmed by 5 bases and J by 0 bases, leaving 12 bases between them. The CDR3 contains 15 residues. CDR1 is SGHTA and CDR2 is FQGNSA in the germline V gene. Sequenced by immunoSEQ multiplex PCR; TCRdb stores in-frame clones only, minus some. The sample lists some 40,000 clones; around four fifths were seen once. A single count supports this clone. Its matching antigen is unknown. Noted time point: pretreatment peripheral blood. The specimen was PBMCs, collected around atezolizumab (anti-PD-L1) treatment. The V and J genes are TRBV7-2 and TRBJ2-3, with D possibly being TRBD2 (6 bases). The receptor was isolated from an elderly man with urothelial cancer. Here the CDR3 reads CASSRGGESTDTQYF. CDR3 DNA: TGTGCCAGCAGCCGGGGCGGGGAAAGCACAGATACGCAGTATTTT.